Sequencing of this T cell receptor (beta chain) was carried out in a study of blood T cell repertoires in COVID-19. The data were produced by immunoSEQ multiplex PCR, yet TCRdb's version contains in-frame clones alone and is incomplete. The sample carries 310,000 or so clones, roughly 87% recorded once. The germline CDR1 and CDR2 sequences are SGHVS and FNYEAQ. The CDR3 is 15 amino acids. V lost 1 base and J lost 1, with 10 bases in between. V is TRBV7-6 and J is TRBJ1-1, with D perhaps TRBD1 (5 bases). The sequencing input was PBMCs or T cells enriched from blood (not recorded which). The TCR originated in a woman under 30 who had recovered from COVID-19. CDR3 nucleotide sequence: TGTGCCAGCAGCTTAGAAGCTGACAGGAACACTGAAGCTTTCTTT. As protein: CASSLEADRNTEAFF.